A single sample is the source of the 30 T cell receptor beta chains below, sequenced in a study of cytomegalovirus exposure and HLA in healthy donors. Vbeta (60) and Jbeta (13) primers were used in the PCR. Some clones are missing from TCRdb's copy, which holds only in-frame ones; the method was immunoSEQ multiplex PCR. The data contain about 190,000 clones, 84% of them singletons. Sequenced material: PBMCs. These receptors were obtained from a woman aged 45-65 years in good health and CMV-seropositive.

The CDR3 DNA reads TGTGCCAGCAGCCCGACTAGCGTGGGTGACAATGAGCAGTTCTTC. Translated: CASSPTSVGDNEQFF. The V call is TRBV7-3, the J call TRBJ2-1, with 8 positions matching TRBD2. CDR3 length equals 15 residues. V dropped 5 bases and J dropped 5; count of bases not matched to a gene: 8. Germline lookup yields CDR1 SGHTA and CDR2 FQGTGA.

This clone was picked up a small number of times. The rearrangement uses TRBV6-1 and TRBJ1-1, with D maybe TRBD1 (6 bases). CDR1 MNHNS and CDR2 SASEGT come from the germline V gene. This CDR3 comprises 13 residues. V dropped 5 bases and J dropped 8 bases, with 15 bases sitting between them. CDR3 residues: CASSPSDDREAFF. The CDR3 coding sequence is TGTGCCAGCAGTCCTTCGGATGACAGGGAAGCTTTCTTT.

CDR3 bases: TGCGCCAGCAGCCCGGACCTCTATCGGGGGGAGACCCAGTACTTC. Translating it yields CASSPDLYRGETQYF. The chain recombines TRBV5-1 with TRBJ2-5, with D possibly being TRBD2 (6 bases). The germline V gene encodes CDR1 SGHRS and CDR2 YFSETQ. V was shortened by 4 bases and J by 5 bases, with 18 bases between the two germline ends. This CDR3 is 15 amino acids long.

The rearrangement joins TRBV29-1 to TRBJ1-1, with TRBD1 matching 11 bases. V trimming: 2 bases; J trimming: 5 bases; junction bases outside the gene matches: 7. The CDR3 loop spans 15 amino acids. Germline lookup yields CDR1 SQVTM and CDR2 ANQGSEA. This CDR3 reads CSVERRTGGLTEAFF. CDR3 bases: TGCAGCGTTGAAAGGAGGACAGGGGGCCTTACTGAAGCTTTCTTT. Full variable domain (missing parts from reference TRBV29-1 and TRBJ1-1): SAVISQKPSRDICQRGTSLTIQCQVDSQVTMMFWYRQQPGQSLTLIATANQGSEATYESGFVIDKFPISRPNLTFSTLTVSNMSPEDSSIYLCSVERRTGGLTEAFFGQGTRLTVV.

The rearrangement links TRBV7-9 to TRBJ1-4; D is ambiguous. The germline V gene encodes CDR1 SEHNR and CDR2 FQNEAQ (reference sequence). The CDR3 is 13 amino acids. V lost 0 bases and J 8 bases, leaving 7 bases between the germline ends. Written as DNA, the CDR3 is TGTGCCAGCAGCTTAGCGTTGGAGGAAAAACTGTTTTTT. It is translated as CASSLALEEKLFF. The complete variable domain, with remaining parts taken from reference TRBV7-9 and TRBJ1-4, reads DTGVSQNPRHKITKRGQNVTFRCDPISEHNRLYWYRQTLGQGPEFLTYFQNEAQLEKSRLLSDRFSAERPKGSFSTLEIQRTEQGDSAMYLCASSLALEEKLFFGSGTQLSVL.

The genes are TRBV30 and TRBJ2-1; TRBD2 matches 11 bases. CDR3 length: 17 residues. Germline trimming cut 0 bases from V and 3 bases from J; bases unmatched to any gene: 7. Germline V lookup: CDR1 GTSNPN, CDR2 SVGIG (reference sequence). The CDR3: CAWSVSSGGAFYNEQFF. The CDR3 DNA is TGTGCCTGGAGTGTAAGTAGCGGGGGGGCTTTCTACAATGAGCAGTTCTTC.

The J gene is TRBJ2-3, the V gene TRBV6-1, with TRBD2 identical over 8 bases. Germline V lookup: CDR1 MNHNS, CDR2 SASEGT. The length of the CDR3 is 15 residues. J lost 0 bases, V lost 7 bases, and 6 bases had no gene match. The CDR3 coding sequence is TGTGCCAGCAAACGGACTAGCAGTAGCACAGATACGCAGTATTTT. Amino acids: CASKRTSSSTDTQYF.

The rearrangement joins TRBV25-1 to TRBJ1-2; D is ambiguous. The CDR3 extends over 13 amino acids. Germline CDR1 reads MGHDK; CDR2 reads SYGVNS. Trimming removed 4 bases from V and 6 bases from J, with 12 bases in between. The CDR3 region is CASSVGGSDGYTF. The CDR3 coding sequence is TGTGCCAGCAGTGTTGGAGGTTCGGATGGCTACACCTTC.

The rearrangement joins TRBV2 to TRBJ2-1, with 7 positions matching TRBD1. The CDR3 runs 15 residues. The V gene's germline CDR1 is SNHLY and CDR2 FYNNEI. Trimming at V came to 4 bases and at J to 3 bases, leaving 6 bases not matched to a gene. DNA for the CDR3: TGTGCCAGCAGTGTAGGGACAGCCGACTACAATGAGCAGTTCTTC. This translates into CASSVGTADYNEQFF.

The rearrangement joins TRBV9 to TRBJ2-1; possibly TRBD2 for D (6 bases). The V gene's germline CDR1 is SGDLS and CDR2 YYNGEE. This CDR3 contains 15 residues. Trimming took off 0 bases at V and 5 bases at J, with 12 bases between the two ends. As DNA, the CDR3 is TGTGCCAGCAGCGTAGCTGCGGGGTTAAACAATGAGCAGTTCTTC. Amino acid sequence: CASSVAAGLNNEQFF.

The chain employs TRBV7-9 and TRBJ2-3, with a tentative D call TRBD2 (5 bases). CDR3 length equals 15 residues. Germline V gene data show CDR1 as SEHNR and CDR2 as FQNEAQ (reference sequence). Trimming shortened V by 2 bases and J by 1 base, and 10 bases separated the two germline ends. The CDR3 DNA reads TGTGCCAGCAGCTTAAGAGGGAAGGGCACAGATACGCAGTATTTT. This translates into CASSLRGKGTDTQYF.

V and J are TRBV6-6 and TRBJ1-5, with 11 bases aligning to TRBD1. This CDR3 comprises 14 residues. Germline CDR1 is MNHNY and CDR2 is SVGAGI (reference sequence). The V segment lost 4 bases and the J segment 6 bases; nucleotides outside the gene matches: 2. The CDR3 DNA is TGTGCCAGCAGTTGGACAGGGGGCCTTCAGCCCCAGCATTTT. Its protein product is CASSWTGGLQPQHF.

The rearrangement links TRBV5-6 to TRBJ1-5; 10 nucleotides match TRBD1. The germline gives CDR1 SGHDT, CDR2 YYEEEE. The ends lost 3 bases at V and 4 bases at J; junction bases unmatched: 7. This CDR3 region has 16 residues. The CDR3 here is CASSSGTGEWNQPQHF. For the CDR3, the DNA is TGTGCCAGCAGCTCCGGGACAGGGGAGTGGAATCAGCCCCAGCATTTT.

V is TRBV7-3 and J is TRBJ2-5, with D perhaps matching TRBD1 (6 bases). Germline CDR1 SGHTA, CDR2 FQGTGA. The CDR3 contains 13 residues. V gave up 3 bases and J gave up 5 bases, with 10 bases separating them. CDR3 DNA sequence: TGTGCCAGCAGCTTCACCCAGGGGGAGACCCAGTACTTC. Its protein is CASSFTQGETQYF.

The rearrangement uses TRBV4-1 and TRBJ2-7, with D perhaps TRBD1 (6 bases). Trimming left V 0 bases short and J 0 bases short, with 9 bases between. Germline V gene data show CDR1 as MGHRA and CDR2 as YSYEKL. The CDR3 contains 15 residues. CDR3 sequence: CASSQEDRSSYEQYF. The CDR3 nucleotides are TGCGCCAGCAGCCAAGAGGACAGAAGCTCCTACGAGCAGTACTTC.

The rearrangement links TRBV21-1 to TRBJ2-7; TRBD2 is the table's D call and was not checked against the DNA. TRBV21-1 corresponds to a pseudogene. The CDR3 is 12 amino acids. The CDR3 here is CASTAVVEEQYF. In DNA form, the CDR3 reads TGTGCCAGCACCGCGGTTGTCGAAGAGCAGTACTTC.

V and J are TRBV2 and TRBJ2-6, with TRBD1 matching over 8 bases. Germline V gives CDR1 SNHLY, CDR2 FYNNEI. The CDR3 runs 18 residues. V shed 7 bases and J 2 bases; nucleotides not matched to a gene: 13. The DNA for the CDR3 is TGTGCCAGCACGCCGGTGACAGGGGCCGGCCCTGGGGCCAACGTCCTGACTTTC. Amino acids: CASTPVTGAGPGANVLTF.

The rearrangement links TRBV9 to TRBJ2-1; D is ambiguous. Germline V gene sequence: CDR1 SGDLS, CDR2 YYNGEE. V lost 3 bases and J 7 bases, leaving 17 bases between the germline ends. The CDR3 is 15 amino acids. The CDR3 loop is CASSARRSSGNEQFF. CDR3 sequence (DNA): TGTGCCAGCAGCGCGAGACGGAGTTCCGGGAATGAGCAGTTCTTC. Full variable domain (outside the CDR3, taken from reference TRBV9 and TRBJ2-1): DSGVTQTPKHLITATGQRVTLRCSPRSGDLSVYWYQQSLDQGLQFLIQYYNGEERAKGNILERFSAQQFPDLHSELNLSSLELGDSALYFCASSARRSSGNEQFFGPGTRLTVL.

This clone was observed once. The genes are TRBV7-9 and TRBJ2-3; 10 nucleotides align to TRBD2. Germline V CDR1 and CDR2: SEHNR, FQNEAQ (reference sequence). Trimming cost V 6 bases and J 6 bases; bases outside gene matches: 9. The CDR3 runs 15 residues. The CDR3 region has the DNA TGTGCCAGCAGAGCAGCTAGCGGGGGCAGGGATACGCAGTATTTT. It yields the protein CASRAASGGRDTQYF.

CDR3 nucleotides: TGTGCCAGCAGCCTCCGACTAGCGGGGGGGCTTGTCACAGATACGCAGTATTTT. Its protein is CASSLRLAGGLVTDTQYF. The gene calls are TRBV7-9 and TRBJ2-3; 14 bases align to TRBD2. The length of the CDR3 is 18 residues. The germline V gene has CDR1 SEHNR and CDR2 FQNEAQ (reference sequence). J was trimmed by 2 bases and V by 5 bases; bases with no gene match: 9.

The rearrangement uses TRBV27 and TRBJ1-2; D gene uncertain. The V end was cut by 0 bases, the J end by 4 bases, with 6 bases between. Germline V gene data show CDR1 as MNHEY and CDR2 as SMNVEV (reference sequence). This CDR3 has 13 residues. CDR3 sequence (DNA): TGTGCCAGCAGTTTATCTGGAGTCTATGGCTACACCTTC. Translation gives CASSLSGVYGYTF.

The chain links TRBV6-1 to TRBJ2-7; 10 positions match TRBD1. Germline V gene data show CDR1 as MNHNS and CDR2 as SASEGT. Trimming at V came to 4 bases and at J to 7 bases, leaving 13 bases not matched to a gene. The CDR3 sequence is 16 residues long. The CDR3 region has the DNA TGTGCCAGCAGTGTAAACCTAGGACAGGGGGGAAGAGAGCAGTACTTC. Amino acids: CASSVNLGQGGREQYF.

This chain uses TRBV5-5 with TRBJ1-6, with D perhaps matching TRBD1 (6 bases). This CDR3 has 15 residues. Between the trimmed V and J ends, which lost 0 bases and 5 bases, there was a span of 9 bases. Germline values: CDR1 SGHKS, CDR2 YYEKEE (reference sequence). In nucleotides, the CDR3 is TGTGCCAGCAGCTTGGTGGGACAAGATAATTCACCCCTCCACTTT. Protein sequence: CASSLVGQDNSPLHF.

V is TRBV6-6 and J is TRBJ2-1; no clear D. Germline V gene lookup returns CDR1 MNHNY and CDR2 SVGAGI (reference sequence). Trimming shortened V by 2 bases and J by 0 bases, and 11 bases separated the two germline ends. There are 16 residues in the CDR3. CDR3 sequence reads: CASSYPALSSYNEQFF. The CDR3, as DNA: TGTGCCAGCAGTTACCCAGCGCTGAGCTCCTACAATGAGCAGTTCTTC.

CDR3 region: CASSITGGAVREQYF. CDR3 in DNA: TGTGCCAGTAGTATAACAGGGGGCGCAGTGCGGGAGCAGTACTTC. The chain employs TRBV19 and TRBJ2-7; 9 bases align to TRBD1. This CDR3 has 15 residues. Germline CDR1 is LNHDA and CDR2 is SQIVND (reference sequence). Trimming took 2 bases from V and 7 from J; bases not matched to a gene: 9.

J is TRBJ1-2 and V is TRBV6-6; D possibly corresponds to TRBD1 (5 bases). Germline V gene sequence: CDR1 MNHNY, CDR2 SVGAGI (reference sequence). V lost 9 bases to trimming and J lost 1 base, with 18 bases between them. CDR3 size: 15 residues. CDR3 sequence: CARDKEAGLNYGYTF. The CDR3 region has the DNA TGTGCCAGGGACAAAGAAGCCGGCCTTAACTATGGCTACACCTTC.

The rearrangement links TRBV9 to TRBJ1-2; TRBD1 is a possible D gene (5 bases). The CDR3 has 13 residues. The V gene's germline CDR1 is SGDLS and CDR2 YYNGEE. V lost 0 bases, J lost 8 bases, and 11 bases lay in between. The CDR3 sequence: CASSVAQGEGYTF. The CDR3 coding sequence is TGTGCCAGCAGCGTAGCTCAGGGTGAGGGCTACACCTTC.

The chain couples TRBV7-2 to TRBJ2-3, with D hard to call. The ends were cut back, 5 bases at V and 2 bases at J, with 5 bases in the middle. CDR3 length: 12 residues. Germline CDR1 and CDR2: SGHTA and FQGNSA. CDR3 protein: CASSPITDTQYF. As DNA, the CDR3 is TGTGCCAGCAGCCCAATCACAGATACGCAGTATTTT.

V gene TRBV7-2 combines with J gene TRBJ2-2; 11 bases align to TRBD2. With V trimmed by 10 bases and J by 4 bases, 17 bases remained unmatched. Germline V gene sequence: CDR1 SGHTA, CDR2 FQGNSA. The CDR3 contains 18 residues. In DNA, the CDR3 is TGTGCCATCCGGCTGGCTAGCGGGGGGAAAGTAATCACCGGGGAGCTGTTTTTT. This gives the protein CAIRLASGGKVITGELFF. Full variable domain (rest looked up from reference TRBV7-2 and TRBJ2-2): GAGVSQSPSNKVTEKGKDVELRCDPISGHTALYWYRQSLGQGLEFLIYFQGNSAPDKSGLPSDRFSAERTGGSVSTLTIQRTQQEDSAVYLCAIRLASGGKVITGELFFGEGSRLTVL.

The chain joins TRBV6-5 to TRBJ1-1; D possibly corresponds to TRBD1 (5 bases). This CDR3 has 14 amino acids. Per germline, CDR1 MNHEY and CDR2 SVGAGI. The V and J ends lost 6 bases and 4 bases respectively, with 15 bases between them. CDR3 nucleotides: TGTGCCAGCAGGCCGCTGGGGGGTGGCACTGAAGCTTTCTTT. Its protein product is CASRPLGGGTEAFF.